This T cell receptor (beta chain) originates from a study of shared clonotypes between healthy human individuals. V was cut by 6 bases and J by 7 bases, with 24 bases left in between. The germline V gene encodes CDR1 WSHSY and CDR2 SAAADI. The CDR3 has 16 residues. A CD45RA-negative memory subset and a CD45RA+ naive subset were separated from the CD4+ cells. Findings and limits, study-wide: Among a handful of donors, approximately 4.6% of naive CD4 clonotypes were found in common. The four-donor shared clonotypes exceeded non-shared clonotypes in generation probability, with non-shared ones scoring lower. Among the subsets, naive ones generally showed larger estimated richness than memory ones.

Clones were sequenced by immunoSEQ multiplex PCR, and TCRdb holds only the in-frame ones, with some missing. The table has hundreds of thousands of clones, roughly 95% seen once. To note about this clone: The antigen remains unidentified.

What was sequenced was naive CD4+ T cells sorted from blood. Noted subset: CD45RA+ positively selected. This sequence joins TRBV10-2 and TRBJ1-1; D perhaps matches TRBD1 (6 bases). This sequence originates from a woman between 25 and 40 years old in good health. In DNA, the CDR3 is TGCGCCAGCAGCCAGACAGGCCTGGGAGCGAGGGGTGAAGCTTTCTTT. As protein: CASSQTGLGARGEAFF.